This TCR beta chain was sequenced for a study of blood T cell repertoires in COVID-19 (dated by TCRdb to between 2020 and 2021). Background on the whole study: Samples from collaborators originated in the United States, Italy and Spain and spanned both the acute and convalescent phases of COVID-19. The samples were drawn from the first 160 participants of the ongoing ImmuneRACE study and from 1,200 or so subjects provided by 6 global collaborators. The material from the prospective study consisted of cDNA or gDNA derived from T cells, B-cell-depleted T cells, or PBMCs. The repertoires were released in a freely available public database meant as a resource for research on the immune response to SARS-CoV-2. Nearly every sample came with metadata listing a de-identified subject ID, COVID-19 status, age in years and sex. HLA class I and class II types, where available, came from metadata supplied by the sample provider rather than from assay-based typing. The dataset comprised deeply sampled blood TCRbeta repertoires from subjects exposed to, actively infected with, or recovered from COVID-19. What the study reported, not specific to this receptor: The quantity of clinical and demographic metadata differed by source and by participant and was supplied without curation.

TCRbeta CDR3 regions were amplified from genomic DNA by means of the immunoSEQ Assay, a bias-controlled multiplex PCR. Per the authors' processing: The number of nucleated cells in each sample was estimated from the amplification of reference gene primers within the assay. To quantify the absolute abundance of each unique TCRbeta CDR3 rearrangement, sequence reads were collapsed and filtered. For each sample, productive Simpson clonality was calculated by taking the square root of Simpson's diversity index across productive rearrangements. Not all clones reach the TCRdb copy of this immuneACCESS table, which keeps in-frame sequences only. Checked studies attribute under half of the gap to unresolved V genes and leave the rest unexplained. The D gene and trimming were derived from the DNA, and the V and J assignments and clone size from that table. Present in this sample are about 300,000 clones, around 88% of which were seen just once. Roughly 1.7% of the sample belongs to the ten largest clones.

V has 8 bases trimmed and J has 10 bases trimmed; junction bases matching no gene number 11. Inclusive of the bounding cysteine and phenylalanine, the CDR3 is 14 residues long. Only the CDR3 DNA stays, 42 bases, in frame from base 1. As encoded in the germline V gene, CDR1 is ENHRY while CDR2 is SYGVKD. Regarding this clone: Its recognized antigen is unknown. Base qualities are not recorded, but no much larger clone differs from it by a single base.

At one collaborating source in Seattle, patients were enrolled during active infection and were followed longitudinally through the course of disease. The collaborating institutions used their own protocols to collect whole blood in K2EDTA tubes. Collaborator samples were shipped for TCRbeta analysis as frozen whole blood, isolated PBMCs, or DNA extracted from either sample type. The rearranged chain carries TRBV10-3 and TRBJ1-6, and 7 junctional nucleotides match TRBD1. Source material: peripheral blood. This clonotype originated in a woman under 40 with COVID-19, enrolled during active disease. The sequenced DNA: TGTGCCATCTCCTCCGGGACAGTGGTATCACCCCTCCACTTT. It translates to CAISSGTVVSPLHF.